The clone carrying this T cell receptor beta chain occurred many times. This sample is drawn from a study of T cells in Graves' hyperthyroidism and ophthalmopathy. This CDR3 contains 16 residues. Germline-derived CDR1 and CDR2 are SGHAT and FQNNGV. The J segment lost 5 bases and the V segment lost 1 base, leaving 8 bases of the junction unmatched. Authors of the study amplified TCR beta CDR3 regions from RNA transcripts. The TCR CDR3 first-round RT-PCR relied on the HTBI primer set. A single record per CDR3 protein comes from TCRdb applying MiXCR to the multiplex PCR reads. The sample has some 620,000 distinct CDR3 sequences; roughly 17% are singletons.

Sequenced sample: blood. V usage is TRBV11-2 and J usage is TRBJ2-1; TRBD2 aligns across 7 bases. This receptor was taken from a woman aged 25-40 years with Graves' hyperthyroidism. The CDR3 DNA sequence: TGTGCCAGCAGCTTAGTGCGCGGGAGAGGAAACAATGAGCAGTTCTTC. It codes for CASSLVRGRGNNEQFF.